The present T cell receptor beta chain was sequenced within a study of T cells after posttransplantation cyclophosphamide. This clone was seen at least ten times. The target antigen is unknown. There are 14 residues in the CDR3. Trimming cost V 4 bases and J 7 bases, with 16 bases left between them. CDR1 SGHAT and CDR2 FQNNGV come from the germline V gene. Study-level points and caveats: Skin or GI-infiltrating T cells shared few TRB sequences with blood. Recipient CMV seropositivity and CMV reactivation strongly tracked TRB clonality.

The data were produced by immunoSEQ multiplex PCR, yet TCRdb's version contains in-frame clones alone and is incomplete. Observed in the sample are some 39,000 clones, none of them singletons. The sample was PBMCs. V is TRBV11-2 and J is TRBJ1-2; perhaps TRBD1 as D (6 bases). The clonotype comes from a girl aged 10 to 17 in good health, CMV-negative, and a related stem cell transplant donor. The CDR3 sequence: CASSYSGVAGGYTF. In DNA form, the CDR3 reads TGTGCCAGCAGCTACTCAGGGGTTGCAGGTGGCTACACCTTC.